These 6 T cell receptor beta chains share one sample of origin, sequenced in a study of blood T cell repertoires in COVID-19. TCRdb keeps only in-frame clones here, not all; method: immunoSEQ multiplex PCR. The sample carries 200,000 to 250,000 clones, 86% recorded once. Material: PBMCs or T cells enriched from blood (not recorded which). All receptors come from a woman aged 40 to 50 with acute COVID-19.

This rearrangement joins TRBV6-2 or TRBV6-3 to TRBJ1-6; 8 bases line up with TRBD1. Per the germline V gene, CDR1 is MNHEY and CDR2 is SVGEGT. Unmatched junction bases numbered 15, after V lost 4 bases and J lost 10 bases. The CDR3 is made up of 17 amino acids. Here the CDR3 DNA reads TGTGCCAGCAGTTCCCGATTGACAGGGGAAAGACGGTCACCCCTCCACTTT. The encoded protein is CASSSRLTGERRSPLHF.

The genes are TRBV6-5 and TRBJ1-2; D remains unclear. The CDR3 is 15 amino acids. CDR1 and CDR2 (germline): MNHEY, SVGAGI. V was cut by 4 bases and J by 0 bases, with 12 bases left in between. Written as DNA, the CDR3 is TGTGCCAGCAGTTCTTGGGAGGCTGCTAACTATGGCTACACCTTC. Its translation: CASSSWEAANYGYTF.

This clone was recorded once. J is TRBJ2-7 and V is TRBV18; maybe TRBD1 (5 bases). The germline gives CDR1 KGHSH, CDR2 LQKENI. V lost 3 bases, J lost 6 bases, and 15 bases lay in between. The CDR3 consists of 14 residues. The CDR3 protein is CASSPLDIAREQYF. CDR3 nucleotide sequence: TGTGCCAGCTCACCTTTGGACATAGCTCGCGAGCAGTACTTC.

The CDR3 nucleotides read TGTGCCAGCAGCCCTAGTGGCAGGGTTTACCGCGAGCAGTACTTC. It yields the protein CASSPSGRVYREQYF. The rearrangement joins TRBV11-2 to TRBJ2-7; D is perhaps TRBD1 (5 bases). This CDR3 has 15 residues. With 5 bases removed from V and 6 bases from J, the gap between germline ends came to 20 bases. Germline CDR1 and CDR2: SGHAT and FQNNGV.

The V gene is TRBV24-1, the J gene TRBJ2-2; possibly TRBD1 for D (7 bases). The V gene's germline CDR1 is KGHDR and CDR2 SFDVKD. V was pared by 1 base and J by 3 bases, with 11 bases between. This CDR3 has 16 residues. The CDR3 nucleotides are TGTGCCACCAGTGATTTAACAGGGGAGGACACCGGGGAGCTGTTTTTT. It encodes CATSDLTGEDTGELFF.

The rearrangement joins TRBV7-2 to TRBJ1-5; the D gene is possibly TRBD1 (6 bases). CDR3 length: 13 residues. The ends were cut back, 4 bases at V and 7 bases at J, with 11 bases in the middle. Per germline, CDR1 SGHTA and CDR2 FQGNSA. The CDR3 loop reads CASSYRVQQPQHF. The CDR3 bases are TGTGCCAGCAGCTACAGGGTTCAACAGCCCCAGCATTTT.